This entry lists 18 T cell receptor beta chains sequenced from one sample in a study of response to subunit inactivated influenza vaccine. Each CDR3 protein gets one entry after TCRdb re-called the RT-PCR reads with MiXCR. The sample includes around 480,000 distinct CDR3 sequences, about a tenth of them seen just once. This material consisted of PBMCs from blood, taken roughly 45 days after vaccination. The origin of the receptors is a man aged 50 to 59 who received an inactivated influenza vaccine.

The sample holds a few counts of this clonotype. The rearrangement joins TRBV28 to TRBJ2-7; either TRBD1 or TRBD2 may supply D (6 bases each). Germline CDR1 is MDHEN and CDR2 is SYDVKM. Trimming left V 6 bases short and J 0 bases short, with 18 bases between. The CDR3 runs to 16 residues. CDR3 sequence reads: CASSSPRGTYSYEQYF. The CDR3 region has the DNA TGTGCCAGCAGCTCACCACGGGGGACATACTCCTACGAGCAGTACTTC.

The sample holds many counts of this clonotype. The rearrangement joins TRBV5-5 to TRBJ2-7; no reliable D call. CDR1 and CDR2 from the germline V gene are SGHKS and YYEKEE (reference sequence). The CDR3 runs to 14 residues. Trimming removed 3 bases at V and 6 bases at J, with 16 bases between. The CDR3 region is CASSSPLVSFEQYF. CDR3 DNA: TGTGCCAGCAGCTCCCCCCTGGTCAGCTTCGAGCAGTACTTC. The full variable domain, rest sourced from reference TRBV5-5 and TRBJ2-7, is DAGVTQSPTHLIKTRGQQVTLRCSPISGHKSVSWYQQVLGQGPQFIFQYYEKEERGRGNFPDRFSARQFPNYSSELNVNALLLGDSALYLCASSSPLVSFEQYFGPGTRLTVT.

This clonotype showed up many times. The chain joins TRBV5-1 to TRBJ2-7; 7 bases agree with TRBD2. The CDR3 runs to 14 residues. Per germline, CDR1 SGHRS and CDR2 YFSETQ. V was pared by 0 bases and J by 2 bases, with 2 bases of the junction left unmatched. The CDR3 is CASSLDGRTYEQYF. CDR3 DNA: TGCGCCAGCAGCTTGGACGGGAGGACCTACGAGCAGTACTTC.

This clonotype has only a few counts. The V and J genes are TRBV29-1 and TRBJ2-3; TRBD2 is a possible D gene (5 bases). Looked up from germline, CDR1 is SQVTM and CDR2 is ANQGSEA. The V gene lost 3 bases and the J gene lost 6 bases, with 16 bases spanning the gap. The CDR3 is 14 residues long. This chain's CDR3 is CSVEYFATGDTQYF. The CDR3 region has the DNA TGCAGCGTTGAGTATTTTGCGACGGGGGATACGCAGTATTTT.

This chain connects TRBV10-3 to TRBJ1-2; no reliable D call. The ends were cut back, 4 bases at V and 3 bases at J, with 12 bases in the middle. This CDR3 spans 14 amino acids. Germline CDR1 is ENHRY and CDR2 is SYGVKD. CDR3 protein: CAISGGGNDYGYTF. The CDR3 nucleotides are TGTGCCATCAGTGGGGGAGGGAATGACTATGGCTACACCTTC.

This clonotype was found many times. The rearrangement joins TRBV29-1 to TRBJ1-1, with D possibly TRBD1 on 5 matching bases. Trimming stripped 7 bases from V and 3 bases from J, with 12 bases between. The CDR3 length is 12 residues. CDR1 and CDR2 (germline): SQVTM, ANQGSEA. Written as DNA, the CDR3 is TGCAGCGCCGTTCGGGGGGACACTGAAGCTTTCTTT. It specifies CSAVRGDTEAFF.

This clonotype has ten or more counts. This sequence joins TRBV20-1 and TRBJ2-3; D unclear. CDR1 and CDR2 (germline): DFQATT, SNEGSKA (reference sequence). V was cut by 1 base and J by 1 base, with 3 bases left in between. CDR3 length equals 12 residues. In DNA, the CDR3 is TGCAGTGCTAGAGTAGGCACAGATACGCAGTATTTT. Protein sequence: CSARVGTDTQYF.

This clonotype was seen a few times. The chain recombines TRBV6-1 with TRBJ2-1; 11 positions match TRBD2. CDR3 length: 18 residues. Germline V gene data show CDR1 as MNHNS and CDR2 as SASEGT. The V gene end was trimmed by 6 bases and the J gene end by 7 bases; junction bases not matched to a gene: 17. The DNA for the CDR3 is TGTGCCAGCAGACCCGTGCTCCCGACTAGCGGGGTAATGAATGAGCAGTTCTTC. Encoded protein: CASRPVLPTSGVMNEQFF.

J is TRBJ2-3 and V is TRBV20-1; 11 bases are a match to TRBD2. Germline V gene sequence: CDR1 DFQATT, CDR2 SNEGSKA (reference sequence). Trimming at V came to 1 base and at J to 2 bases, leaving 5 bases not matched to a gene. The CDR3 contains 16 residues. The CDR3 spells CSARASSGRTTDTQYF. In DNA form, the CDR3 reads TGCAGTGCTAGAGCGTCTAGCGGGAGGACCACAGATACGCAGTATTTT.

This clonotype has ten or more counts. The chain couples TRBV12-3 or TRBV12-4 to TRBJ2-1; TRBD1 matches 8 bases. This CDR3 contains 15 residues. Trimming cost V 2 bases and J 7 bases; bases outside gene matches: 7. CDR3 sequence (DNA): TGTGCCAGCAGTTTACTTGGACAGGGTAGGAATGAGCAGTTCTTC. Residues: CASSLLGQGRNEQFF.

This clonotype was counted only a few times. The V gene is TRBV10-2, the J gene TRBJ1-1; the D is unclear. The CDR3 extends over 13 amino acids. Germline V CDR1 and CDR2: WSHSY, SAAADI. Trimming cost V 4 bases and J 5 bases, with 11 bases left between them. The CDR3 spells CASSGSARTEAFF. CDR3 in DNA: TGCGCCAGCAGTGGATCCGCGCGGACTGAAGCTTTCTTT.

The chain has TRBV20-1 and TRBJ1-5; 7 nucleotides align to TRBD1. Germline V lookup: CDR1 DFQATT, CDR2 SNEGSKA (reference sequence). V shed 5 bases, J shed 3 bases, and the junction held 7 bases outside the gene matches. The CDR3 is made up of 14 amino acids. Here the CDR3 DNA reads TGCAGTGCTTTGGACAGGCCAGCCAATCAGCCCCAGCATTTT. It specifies CSALDRPANQPQHF.

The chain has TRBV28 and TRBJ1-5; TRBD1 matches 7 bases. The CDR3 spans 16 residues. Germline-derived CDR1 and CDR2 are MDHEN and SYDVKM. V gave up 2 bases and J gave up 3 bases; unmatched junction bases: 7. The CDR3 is CASSLRLTGLNQPQHF. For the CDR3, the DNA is TGTGCCAGCAGTTTACGTCTGACAGGGCTCAATCAGCCCCAGCATTTT.

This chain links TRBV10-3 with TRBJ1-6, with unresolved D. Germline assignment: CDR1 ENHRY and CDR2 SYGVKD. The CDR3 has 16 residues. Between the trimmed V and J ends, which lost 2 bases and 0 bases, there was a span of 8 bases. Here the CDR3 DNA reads TGTGCCATCAGTGAGCAACATAGCTCCTATAATTCACCCCTCCACTTT. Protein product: CAISEQHSSYNSPLHF.

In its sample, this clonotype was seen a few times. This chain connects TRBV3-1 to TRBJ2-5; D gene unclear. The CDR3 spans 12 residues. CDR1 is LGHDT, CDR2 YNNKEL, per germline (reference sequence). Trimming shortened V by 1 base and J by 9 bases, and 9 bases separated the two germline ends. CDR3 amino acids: CASSQVKWAQYF. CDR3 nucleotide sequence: TGTGCCAGCAGCCAAGTCAAATGGGCCCAGTACTTC.

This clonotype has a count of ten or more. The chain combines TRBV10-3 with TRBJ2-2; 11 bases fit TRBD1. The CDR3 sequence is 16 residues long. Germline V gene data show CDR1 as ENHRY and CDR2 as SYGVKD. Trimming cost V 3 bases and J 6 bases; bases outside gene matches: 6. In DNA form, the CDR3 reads TGTGCCATCAGTGACTTTGGGGGACAGGGGGCCGGGGAGCTGTTTTTT. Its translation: CAISDFGGQGAGELFF.

The CDR3 protein is CASSYISGTGGTEAFF. The CDR3 bases are TGTGCCAGCAGTTACATCTCTGGGACGGGGGGCACTGAAGCTTTCTTT. The rearrangement uses TRBV6-2 or TRBV6-3 and TRBJ1-1; D may be TRBD1 (5 bases). V was shortened by 2 bases and J by 4 bases, with 17 bases between the two germline ends. The CDR3 runs 16 residues. Per the germline V gene, CDR1 is MNHEY and CDR2 is SVGEGT.

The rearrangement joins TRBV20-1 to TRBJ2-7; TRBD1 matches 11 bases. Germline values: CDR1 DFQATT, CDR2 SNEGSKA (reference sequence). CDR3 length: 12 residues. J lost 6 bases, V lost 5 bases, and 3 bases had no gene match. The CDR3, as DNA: TGCAGTGCTTGGACAGGGGGCCTCGAGCAGTACTTC. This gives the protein CSAWTGGLEQYF.